The 17 T cell receptor beta chains given below trace back to one sample, sequenced in a study of blood T cell repertoires in COVID-19. Some clones are missing from TCRdb's copy, which holds only in-frame ones; the method was immunoSEQ multiplex PCR. This sample has 160,000 or so clones; 80% occur once, and the top ten carry approximately 7%. Sequencing was done on a sample of peripheral blood. These TCRs come from a man aged 65 to 85 with active or convalescent COVID-19.

This chain's CDR3 is CSARQGITIYF. CDR3 coding DNA: TGCAGTGCTAGACAGGGGATCACCATATATTTT. The chain uses TRBV20-1 and TRBJ1-3; D perhaps matches TRBD1 (6 bases). Germline values: CDR1 DFQATT, CDR2 SNEGSKA (reference sequence). The CDR3 extends over 11 amino acids. The V gene lost 2 bases and the J gene lost 9 bases, with 8 bases spanning the gap.

The chain has TRBV19 and TRBJ2-2; 7 bases align to TRBD1. Looked up from germline, CDR1 is LNHDA and CDR2 is SQIVND (reference sequence). The CDR3 is 14 residues long. V lost 8 bases, J lost 5 bases, and 8 bases stayed unmatched. DNA of the CDR3: TGTGCCAGTCAGACAGGGTCAGGAACCGGGGAGCTGTTTTTT. Its translation is CASQTGSGTGELFF.

The chain couples TRBV16 to TRBJ2-5; no firm D call. CDR1 is KGHSY and CDR2 is FQNENV in the germline V gene. Trimming removed 2 bases from V and 1 base from J, with 5 bases in between. This CDR3 contains 13 residues. CDR3 coding DNA: TGTGCCAGCAGCCAAAACAGCCAAGAGACCCAGTACTTC. Translating gives CASSQNSQETQYF.

The genes are TRBV7-2 and TRBJ2-3, with D possibly being TRBD1 (5 bases). The V and J ends lost 6 bases and 5 bases respectively, with 15 bases between them. From germline, CDR1 is SGHTA and CDR2 FQGNSA. The CDR3 spans 14 residues. In DNA form, the CDR3 reads TGTGCCAGCAGTAGGGGATTTTTGGGAGATACGCAGTATTTT. This gives the protein CASSRGFLGDTQYF.

CDR3 sequence reads: CASSRDSNYQPQHF. In nucleotides, the CDR3 is TGTGCCAGCAGTCGGGACAGTAATTATCAGCCCCAGCATTTT. The chain uses TRBV6-5 and TRBJ1-5; 7 nucleotides agree with TRBD1. Trimming at V came to 5 bases and at J to 5 bases, leaving 6 bases not matched to a gene. CDR3 length equals 14 residues. Germline V gene sequence: CDR1 MNHEY, CDR2 SVGAGI.

The V gene is TRBV25-1, the J gene TRBJ1-1, with a weak D call TRBD1 (6 bases). Germline values: CDR1 MGHDK, CDR2 SYGVNS. The CDR3 sequence is 13 residues long. Trimming cost V 8 bases and J 0 bases, with 10 bases left between them. As DNA, the CDR3 is TGTGCCAGCCTAGACAGGTTGAACACTGAAGCTTTCTTT. Amino acids: CASLDRLNTEAFF.

The CDR3 spells CASRDTTGRSRGYTF. The CDR3 region has the DNA TGTGCCAGCAGAGACACTACAGGGAGATCGCGTGGCTACACCTTC. The rearrangement uses TRBV5-5 and TRBJ1-2; possible D gene TRBD1, 6 bases. Trimming left V 5 bases short and J 7 bases short, with 21 bases between. CDR3 length equals 15 residues. CDR1 and CDR2 from the germline V gene are SGHKS and YYEKEE (reference sequence).

V usage is TRBV6-1 and J usage is TRBJ1-5; TRBD1 aligns across 8 bases. CDR3 size: 16 residues. The J segment lost 6 bases and the V segment lost 5 bases, leaving 12 bases of the junction unmatched. CDR1 is MNHNS and CDR2 is SASEGT in the germline V gene. CDR3 in amino acids: CASSQGQGPMGQPQHF. Written as DNA, the CDR3 is TGTGCCAGCAGTCAAGGACAGGGACCGATGGGTCAGCCCCAGCATTTT.

The genes are TRBV27 and TRBJ2-7; 9 positions agree with TRBD1. The V and J ends lost 2 bases and 5 bases, in that order; junction bases with no gene match: 13. This CDR3 comprises 17 residues. Germline V gives CDR1 MNHEY, CDR2 SMNVEV (reference sequence). The CDR3 DNA reads as TGTGCCAGCAGTTTAGATGCTGGGGGGACAGGGTTGAACGAGCAGTACTTC. It is translated as CASSLDAGGTGLNEQYF.

The chain employs TRBV30 and TRBJ2-7; D may be TRBD1 (6 bases). Trimming took off 0 bases at V and 6 bases at J, with 18 bases between the two ends. Germline V lookup: CDR1 GTSNPN, CDR2 SVGIG (reference sequence). The CDR3 spans 15 residues. CDR3 sequence reads: CAWSVILRGAGEQYF. CDR3 nucleotides: TGTGCCTGGAGTGTCATCCTCAGGGGCGCGGGCGAGCAGTACTTC.

This chain links TRBV10-3 with TRBJ2-1, with TRBD2 matching over 15 bases. In germline, CDR1 is ENHRY, CDR2 SYGVKD. The CDR3 has 18 residues. Losses at the gene ends were 4 bases for V and 10 bases for J; bases not matched to a gene: 14. CDR3 amino acids: CAISGGGKGLAGGEEQFF. For the CDR3, the DNA is TGTGCCATCAGTGGGGGAGGAAAGGGACTAGCGGGAGGTGAAGAGCAGTTCTTC.

This clone turned up a few times. The rearrangement joins TRBV25-1 to TRBJ2-1; D may be TRBD2 (6 bases). Germline loops: CDR1 MGHDK, CDR2 SYGVNS. The V end lost 7 bases, the J end lost 7 bases, and 14 bases lay between the germline ends. There are 13 residues in the CDR3. The CDR3 DNA reads as TGTGCCAGCATGGTGCCTGCGGGGAATGAGCAGTTCTTC. Translated, it gives CASMVPAGNEQFF.

As to this clone: The sample contains more than one DNA sequence encoding this CDR3. The chain has TRBV5-1 and TRBJ2-7; a possible D gene is TRBD2 (6 bases). CDR3 size: 14 residues. Trimming pared 0 bases from V and 2 bases from J, leaving 9 bases between. Germline V gene sequence: CDR1 SGHRS, CDR2 YFSETQ. The CDR3 sequence is CASSLGTGAYEQYF. DNA for the CDR3: TGCGCCAGCAGCTTGGGAACGGGAGCCTACGAGCAGTACTTC. Complete variable domain (other parts from reference TRBV5-1 and TRBJ2-7): KAGVTQTPRYLIKTRGQQVTLSCSPISGHRSVSWYQQTPGQGLQFLFEYFSETQRNKGNFPGRFSGRQFSNSRSEMNVSTLELGDSALYLCASSLGTGAYEQYFGPGTRLTVT.

This sequence joins TRBV9 and TRBJ1-1; no clear D gene. Germline V gives CDR1 SGDLS, CDR2 YYNGEE. Trimming took off 0 bases at V and 3 bases at J, with 6 bases between the two ends. The CDR3 spans 13 residues. CDR3 loop: CASSVVTDTEAFF. The CDR3 DNA follows: TGTGCCAGCAGCGTAGTTACGGACACTGAAGCTTTCTTT.

The chain joins TRBV3-1 (or the pseudogene TRBV3-2) to TRBJ2-3; a possible D gene is TRBD2 (5 bases). V lost 3 bases to trimming and J lost 0 bases, with 16 bases between them. Germline loops: CDR1 LGHDT, CDR2 YNNKEL (reference sequence). The CDR3 consists of 17 residues. This CDR3 reads CASSQSTGSPSTDTQYF. In nucleotides, the CDR3 is TGTGCCAGCAGCCAGTCGACGGGGAGCCCTAGCACAGATACGCAGTATTTT.

This chain connects TRBV5-1 to TRBJ2-3, with 10 bases aligning to TRBD2. V lost 1 base to trimming and J lost 4 bases; unmatched junction nucleotides: 9. The CDR3 totals 17 residues. Germline loops: CDR1 SGHRS, CDR2 YFSETQ. The CDR3 nucleotides read TGCGCCAGCAGCTTGTTATCTAGCGGGAGTCTCCCAGATACGCAGTATTTT. It codes for CASSLLSSGSLPDTQYF.

The chain joins TRBV4-2 to TRBJ2-7; TRBD2 might be the D (5 bases). This CDR3 region has 14 residues. Trimming left V 1 base short and J 0 bases short, with 7 bases between. CDR1 and CDR2 (germline): LGHNA, YNFKEQ. The CDR3 region is CASSQGGFSYEQYF. CDR3 bases: TGTGCCAGCAGCCAAGGCGGGTTCTCCTACGAGCAGTACTTC.